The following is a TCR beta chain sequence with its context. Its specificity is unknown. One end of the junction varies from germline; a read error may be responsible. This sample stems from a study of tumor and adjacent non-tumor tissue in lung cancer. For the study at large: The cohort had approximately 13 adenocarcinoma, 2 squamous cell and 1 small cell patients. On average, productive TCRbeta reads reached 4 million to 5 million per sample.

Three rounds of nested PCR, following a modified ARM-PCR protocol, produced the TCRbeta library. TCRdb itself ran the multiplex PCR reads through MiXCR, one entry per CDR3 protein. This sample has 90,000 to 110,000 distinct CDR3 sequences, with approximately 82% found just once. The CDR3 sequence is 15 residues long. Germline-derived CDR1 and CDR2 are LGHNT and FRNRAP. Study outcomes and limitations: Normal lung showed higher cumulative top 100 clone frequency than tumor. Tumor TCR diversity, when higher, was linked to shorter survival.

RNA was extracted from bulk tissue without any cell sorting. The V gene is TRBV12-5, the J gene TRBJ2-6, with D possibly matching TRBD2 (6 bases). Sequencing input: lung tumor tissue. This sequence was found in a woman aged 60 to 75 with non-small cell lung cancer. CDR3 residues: CASKSEGTGVNVQTF. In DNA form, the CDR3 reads TGTGCTAGTAAGTCGGAAGGGACTGGGGTCAACGTCCAGACTTTC.